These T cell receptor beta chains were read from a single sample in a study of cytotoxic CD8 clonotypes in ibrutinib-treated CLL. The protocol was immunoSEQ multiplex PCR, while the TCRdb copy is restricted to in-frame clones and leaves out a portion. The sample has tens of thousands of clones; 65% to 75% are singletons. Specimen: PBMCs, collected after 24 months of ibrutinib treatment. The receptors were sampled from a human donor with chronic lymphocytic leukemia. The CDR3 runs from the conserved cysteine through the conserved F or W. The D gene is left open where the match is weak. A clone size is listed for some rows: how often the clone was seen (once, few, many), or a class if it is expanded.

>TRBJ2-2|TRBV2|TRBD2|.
CASSDLAGGTTGELFF
TGTGCCAGCAGTGATCTAGCGGGGGGGACCACCGGGGAGCTGTTTTTT
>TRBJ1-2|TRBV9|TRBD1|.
CASSADGTGGSYGYTF
TGTGCCAGCAGCGCAGACGGGACAGGGGGCAGCTATGGCTACACCTTC
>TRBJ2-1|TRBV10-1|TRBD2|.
CASSDRTSGGEKNEQFF
TGCGCCAGCAGTGACAGGACTAGCGGGGGGGAGAAGAATGAGCAGTTCTTC
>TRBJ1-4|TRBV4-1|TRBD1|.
CASSQDPAGTGGTNEKLFF
TGCGCCAGCAGCCAAGATCCGGCCGGGACAGGGGGCACTAATGAAAAACTGTTTTTT
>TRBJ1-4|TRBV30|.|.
CAWSSGAANEKLFF
TGTGCCTGGAGTTCAGGGGCGGCTAATGAAAAACTGTTTTTT
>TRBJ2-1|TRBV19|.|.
CASSPRVSYNEQFF
TGTGCCAGTAGCCCCAGGGTCTCCTACAATGAGCAGTTCTTC
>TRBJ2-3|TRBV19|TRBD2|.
CASMVAGDTDTQYF
TGTGCCAGTATGGTAGCGGGTGACACAGATACGCAGTATTTT
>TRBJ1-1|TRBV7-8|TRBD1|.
CASSWGQGAVRSTEAFF
TGTGCCAGCAGCTGGGGGCAGGGGGCAGTGAGGAGCACTGAAGCTTTCTTT
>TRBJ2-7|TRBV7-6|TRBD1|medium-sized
CASSLDRYGEQYF
TGTGCCAGCAGCTTGGACAGGTACGGCGAGCAGTACTTC
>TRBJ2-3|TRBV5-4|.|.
CASSFDRSHTDTQYF
TGTGCCAGCAGCTTCGACAGGTCCCACACAGATACGCAGTATTTT
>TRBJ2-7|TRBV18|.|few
CASSPEAAGSSYEQYF
TGTGCCAGCTCACCAGAGGCGGCGGGAAGCTCCTACGAGCAGTACTTC
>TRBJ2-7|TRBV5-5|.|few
CASSWDTEQYF
TGTGCCAGCAGCTGGGATACAGAGCAGTACTTC
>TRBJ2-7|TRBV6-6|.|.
CASSSRSSSYEQYF
TGTGCCAGCAGTTCAAGGTCCAGCTCCTACGAGCAGTACTTC
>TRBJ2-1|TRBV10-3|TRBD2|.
CASLLGSGVNEQFF
TGTGCCTCTCTCCTGGGTAGCGGGGTCAATGAGCAGTTCTTC
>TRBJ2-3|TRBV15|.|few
CATSFQPTDTQYF
TGTGCCACCAGCTTTCAGCCGACAGATACGCAGTATTTT
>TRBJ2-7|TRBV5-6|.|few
CASSLWPPYEQYF
TGTGCCAGCAGCTTGTGGCCGCCCTACGAGCAGTACTTC
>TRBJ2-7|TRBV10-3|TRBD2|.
CAISEATSGGYEQYF
TGTGCCATCAGTGAGGCGACATCGGGGGGGTACGAGCAGTACTTC
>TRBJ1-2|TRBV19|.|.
CASNRQASYGYTF
TGTGCCAGTAACCGGCAGGCCTCCTATGGCTACACCTTC
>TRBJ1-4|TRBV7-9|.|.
CASSLRRGGRNNEKLFF
TGTGCCAGCAGCTTACGTCGGGGGGGACGGAATAATGAAAAACTGTTTTTT
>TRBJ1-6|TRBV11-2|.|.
CASSFNNSPLHF
TGTGCCAGCAGCTTTAACAATTCACCCCTCCACTTT
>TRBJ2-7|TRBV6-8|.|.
CASTGVYEQYF
TGTGCCAGCACAGGGGTATACGAGCAGTACTTC
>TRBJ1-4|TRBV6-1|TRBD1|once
CASSGFETGNEKLFF
TGTGCCAGCAGTGGGTTCGAGACAGGGAATGAAAAACTGTTTTTT
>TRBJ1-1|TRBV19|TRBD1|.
CASSMGQGAGEAFF
TGTGCCAGTAGTATGGGACAGGGGGCGGGTGAAGCTTTCTTT
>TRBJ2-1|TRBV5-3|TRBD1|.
CASSLAQGDYNEQFF
TGTGCCAGCAGCTTAGCACAGGGGGACTACAATGAGCAGTTCTTC
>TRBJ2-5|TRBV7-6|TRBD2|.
CASSLVERGGSETQYF
TGTGCCAGCAGCTTAGTTGAGCGGGGGGGCTCAGAGACCCAGTACTTC
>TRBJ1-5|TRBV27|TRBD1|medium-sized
CASSSGGSNQPQHF
TGTGCCAGCAGTTCAGGGGGTAGCAATCAGCCCCAGCATTTT
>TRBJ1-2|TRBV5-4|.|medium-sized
CASSGADYGYTF
TGTGCCAGCAGCGGGGCAGACTATGGCTACACCTTC
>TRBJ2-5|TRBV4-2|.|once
CAGSQDGSFQETQYF
TGTGCCGGCAGCCAAGATGGGAGCTTCCAAGAGACCCAGTACTTC
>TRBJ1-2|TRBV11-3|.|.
CASSLDLGAGYTF
TGTGCCAGCAGCTTAGATTTGGGAGCAGGCTACACCTTC
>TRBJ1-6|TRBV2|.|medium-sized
CASSSPSPLHF
TGTGCCAGCAGTTCTCCATCACCCCTCCACTTT
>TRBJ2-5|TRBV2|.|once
CASSVQGGNQETQYF
TGTGCCAGCAGTGTTCAAGGGGGTAACCAAGAGACCCAGTACTTC
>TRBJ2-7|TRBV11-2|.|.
CASSLSSWGVQYF
TGTGCCAGCAGCTTATCGAGTTGGGGGGTGCAGTACTTC
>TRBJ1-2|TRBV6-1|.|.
CASTPEGGYGYTF
TGTGCCAGCACCCCTGAGGGGGGCTATGGCTACACCTTC
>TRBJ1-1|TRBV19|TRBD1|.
CASSIGQGWGTEAFF
TGTGCCAGTAGTATAGGACAGGGTTGGGGCACTGAAGCTTTCTTT
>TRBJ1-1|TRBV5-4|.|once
CASSLGGMNTEAFF
TGTGCCAGCAGTTTGGGGGGTATGAACACTGAAGCTTTCTTT